Listed here are 5 T cell receptor beta chains from one sample, sequenced in a study of shared clonotypes between healthy human individuals. The naive CD8 fraction comprised CD45RO-negative cells positively selected for CCR7 and excluded terminally differentiated effector memory CD45RA+ cells. Clones were sequenced by immunoSEQ multiplex PCR, and TCRdb holds only the in-frame ones, with some missing. The table lists about 2,200,000 clones, 85% to 95% of them singletons. The sequenced material came from naive CD8+ T cells from PBMCs. The source is a man aged 18-30 years in good health. Some clones in this sample may be carry-over from other donors' samples.

This chain joins TRBV6-5 and TRBJ1-2; D gene uncertain. With 2 bases removed from V and 8 bases from J, the gap between germline ends came to 12 bases. From germline, CDR1 is MNHEY and CDR2 SVGAGI. The CDR3 covers 13 residues. The CDR3 reads CASSYVGSKGYTF. Written as DNA, the CDR3 is TGTGCCAGCAGTTACGTGGGATCGAAAGGCTACACCTTC.

The rearrangement links TRBV4-3 to TRBJ2-1, with 13 bases fitting TRBD2. This CDR3 region has 17 residues. Germline V CDR1 and CDR2: LGHNA, YSLEER. The V segment lost 1 base and the J segment 9 bases; nucleotides outside the gene matches: 9. The CDR3 here is CASSQGTSGRLGGEQFF. The CDR3 nucleotides are TGCGCCAGCAGCCAAGGGACTAGCGGGAGACTTGGGGGTGAGCAGTTCTTC.

The chain is built from TRBV7-9 and TRBJ2-2, with TRBD2 matching 13 bases. CDR1 SEHNR and CDR2 FQNEAQ come from the germline V gene (reference sequence). V shed 6 bases and J 6 bases; nucleotides not matched to a gene: 4. CDR3 length equals 15 residues. CDR3 in DNA: TGTGCCAGCAGAGGACTAGCGGGAGCCCCCGGGGAGCTGTTTTTT. This translates into CASRGLAGAPGELFF.

This chain links TRBV29-1 with TRBJ1-1; D gene unclear. The CDR3 has 13 residues. Germline values: CDR1 SQVTM, CDR2 ANQGSEA. Deletions cut 6 bases from V and 5 bases from J, with 16 bases between. CDR3 coding DNA: TGCAGCGTCCAGGCCTTGGGCGGGACTGAAGCTTTCTTT. Translation gives CSVQALGGTEAFF.

The rearrangement joins TRBV29-1 to TRBJ2-3; TRBD2 agrees at 7 bases. CDR3 length equals 18 residues. The V gene end was trimmed by 3 bases and the J gene end by 5 bases; junction bases not matched to a gene: 20. Germline V gene sequence: CDR1 SQVTM, CDR2 ANQGSEA. CDR3 sequence reads: CSVETSLVPTHILDTQYF. In nucleotides, the CDR3 is TGCAGCGTTGAGACTAGCCTGGTTCCAACGCACATCTTAGATACGCAGTATTTT.